This TCR beta chain appears in the sequencing data of a study of T cells in Graves' hyperthyroidism and ophthalmopathy. Study-wide findings and caveats: By a 13 V-J model, ophthalmopathy was set apart from stable hyperthyroidism.

Ophthalmopathy patients all had a Clinical Activity Score of at least 3, a NOSPECS grade of at least 4 and disease under 3 months old. Diagnostic decisions used clinical symptoms, serum thyroxine and TRAb, thyroid ultrasound and orbital computed tomography. PBMCs were sourced from less than 12 ml fresh peripheral blood. V gave up 5 bases and J gave up 6 bases; unmatched junction bases: 9. CDR1 is SEHNR and CDR2 is FQNEAQ in the germline V gene (reference sequence). This CDR3 is 15 amino acids long. With respect to this clonotype: Antigen unknown.

RNA transcripts gave rise to amplified TCR beta CDR3 regions. Carried out on the TCR CDR3, a first-round RT-PCR used the HTBI primer set. TCRdb recomputed calls from the multiplex PCR reads with MiXCR, one row per CDR3 protein. The sample includes approximately 300,000 distinct CDR3 sequences, over 15% of them seen just once. Source material: blood. J is TRBJ2-7 and V is TRBV7-9, with 11 bases fitting TRBD1. This sequence was found in a woman aged 60-75 years with Graves' ophthalmopathy. DNA of the CDR3: TGTGCCAGCAGCCGTAGTGGACAGGGGGCTAGCGAGCAGTACTTC. Its translation is CASSRSGQGASEQYF.